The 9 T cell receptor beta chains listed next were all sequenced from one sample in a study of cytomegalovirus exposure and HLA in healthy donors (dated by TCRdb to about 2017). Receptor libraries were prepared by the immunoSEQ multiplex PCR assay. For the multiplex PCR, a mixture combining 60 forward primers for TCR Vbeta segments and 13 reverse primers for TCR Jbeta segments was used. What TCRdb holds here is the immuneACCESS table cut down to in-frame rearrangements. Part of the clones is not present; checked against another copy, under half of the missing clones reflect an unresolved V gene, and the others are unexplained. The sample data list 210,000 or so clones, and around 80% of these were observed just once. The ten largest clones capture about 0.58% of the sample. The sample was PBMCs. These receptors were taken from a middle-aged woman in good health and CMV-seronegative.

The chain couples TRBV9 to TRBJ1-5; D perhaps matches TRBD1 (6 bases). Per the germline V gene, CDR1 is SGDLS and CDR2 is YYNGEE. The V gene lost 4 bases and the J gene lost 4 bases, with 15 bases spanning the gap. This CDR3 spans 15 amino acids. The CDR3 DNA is TGTGCCAGCAGCATGACAGGCAATGGTAATCAGCCCCAGCATTTT. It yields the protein CASSMTGNGNQPQHF.

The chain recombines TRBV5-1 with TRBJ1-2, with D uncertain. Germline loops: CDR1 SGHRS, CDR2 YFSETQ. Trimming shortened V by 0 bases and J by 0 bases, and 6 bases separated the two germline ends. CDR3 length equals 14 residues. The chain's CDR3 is CASSLESANYGYTF. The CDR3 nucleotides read TGCGCCAGCAGCTTGGAGTCAGCTAACTATGGCTACACCTTC.

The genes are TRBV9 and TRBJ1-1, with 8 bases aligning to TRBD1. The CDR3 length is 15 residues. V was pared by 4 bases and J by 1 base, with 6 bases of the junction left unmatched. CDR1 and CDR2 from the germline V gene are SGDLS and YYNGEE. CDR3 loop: CASSPTGVGNTEAFF. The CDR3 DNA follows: TGTGCCAGCAGCCCGACAGGGGTGGGGAACACTGAAGCTTTCTTT.

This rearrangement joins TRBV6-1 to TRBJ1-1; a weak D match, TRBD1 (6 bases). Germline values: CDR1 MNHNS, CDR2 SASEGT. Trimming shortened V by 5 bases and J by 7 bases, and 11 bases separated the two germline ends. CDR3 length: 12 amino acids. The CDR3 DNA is TGTGCCAGCAGTCCGACAGGTATTGAAGCTTTCTTT. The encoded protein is CASSPTGIEAFF.

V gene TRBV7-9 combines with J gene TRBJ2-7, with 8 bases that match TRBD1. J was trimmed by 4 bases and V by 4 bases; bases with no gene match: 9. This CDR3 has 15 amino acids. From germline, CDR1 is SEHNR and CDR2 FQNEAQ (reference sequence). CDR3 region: CASSSRQGRNYEQYF. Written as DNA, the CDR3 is TGTGCCAGCAGCTCGCGACAGGGGAGGAATTACGAGCAGTACTTC.

The CDR3: CASSFGQGAEEQYF. For the CDR3, the DNA is TGCGCCAGCAGCTTCGGGCAGGGGGCTGAAGAGCAGTACTTC. V usage is TRBV5-1 and J usage is TRBJ2-7; TRBD1 agrees at 8 bases. Unmatched junction bases numbered 8, after V lost 2 bases and J lost 7 bases. Germline CDR1 reads SGHRS; CDR2 reads YFSETQ. CDR3 length: 14 amino acids.

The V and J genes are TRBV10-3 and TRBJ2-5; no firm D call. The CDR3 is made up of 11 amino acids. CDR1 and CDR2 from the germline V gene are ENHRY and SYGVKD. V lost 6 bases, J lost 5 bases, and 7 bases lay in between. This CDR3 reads CAIRGSETQYF. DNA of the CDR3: TGTGCCATCAGGGGCAGTGAGACCCAGTACTTC.

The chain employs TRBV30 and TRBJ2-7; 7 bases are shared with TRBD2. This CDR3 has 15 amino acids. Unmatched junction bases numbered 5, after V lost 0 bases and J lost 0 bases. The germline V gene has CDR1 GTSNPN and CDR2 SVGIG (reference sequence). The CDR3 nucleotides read TGTGCCTGGAGTGTCACGGGGGGTTCCTCCTACGAGCAGTACTTC. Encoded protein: CAWSVTGGSSYEQYF.

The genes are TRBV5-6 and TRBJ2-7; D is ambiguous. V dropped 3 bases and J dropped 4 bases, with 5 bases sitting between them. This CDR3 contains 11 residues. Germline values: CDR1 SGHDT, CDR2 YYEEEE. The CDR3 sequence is CASSSSYEQYF. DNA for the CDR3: TGTGCCAGCAGCTCCTCTTACGAGCAGTACTTC.